The 10 T cell receptor beta chains below come from one sample, sequenced in a study of cytomegalovirus exposure and HLA in healthy donors. Primers: 60 Vbeta forward and 13 Jbeta reverse. Measured with immunoSEQ multiplex PCR; TCRdb has only the in-frame clones, and not every one. The data hold around 170,000 clones, with around 72% observed a single time. The source material was PBMCs. These receptor sequences come from a woman aged 45-65 years in good health and CMV-seropositive.

The chain couples TRBV18 to TRBJ1-1, with TRBD1 matching over 8 bases. The CDR3 has 12 residues. V trimming: 8 bases; J trimming: 11 bases; junction bases outside the gene matches: 10. Germline CDR1 reads KGHSH; CDR2 reads LQKENI. The CDR3 loop reads CASGQGEIEAFF. CDR3 coding DNA: TGTGCCAGCGGACAGGGAGAAATTGAGGCTTTCTTT.

The rearrangement joins TRBV5-1 to TRBJ2-3; the match to TRBD2 covers 11 bases. The CDR3 has 17 amino acids. V shed 3 bases, J shed 4 bases, and the junction held 10 bases outside the gene matches. Per germline, CDR1 SGHRS and CDR2 YFSETQ. The CDR3 protein is CASSSGTSGSAPDTQYF. The CDR3, as DNA: TGCGCCAGCAGCTCAGGAACTAGCGGGAGCGCTCCAGATACGCAGTATTTT. Variable domain in full (rest from reference TRBV5-1 and TRBJ2-3): KAGVTQTPRYLIKTRGQQVTLSCSPISGHRSVSWYQQTPGQGLQFLFEYFSETQRNKGNFPGRFSGRQFSNSRSEMNVSTLELGDSALYLCASSSGTSGSAPDTQYFGPGTRLTVL.

The chain links TRBV7-6 to TRBJ1-1, with 10 bases lining up with TRBD1. This CDR3 comprises 15 residues. The V and J ends lost 5 bases and 1 base, in that order; junction bases with no gene match: 4. In germline, CDR1 is SGHVS, CDR2 FNYEAQ. The CDR3, as DNA: TGTGCCAGCAGCACCTGGACAGGGGGGAACACTGAAGCTTTCTTT. Amino acid sequence: CASSTWTGGNTEAFF. Looking up the rest from reference TRBV7-6 and TRBJ1-1 gives the full variable domain: GAGVSQSPRYKVTKRGQDVALRCDPISGHVSLYWYRQALGQGPEFLTYFNYEAQQDKSGLPNDRFSAERPEGSISTLTIQRTEQRDSAMYRCASSTWTGGNTEAFFGQGTRLTVV.

This clone has only a few counts. CDR3 region: CASSYKGTTYEQYF. CDR3 coding DNA: TGTGCCAGCAGTTATAAAGGGACAACCTACGAGCAGTACTTC. This chain links TRBV6-5 with TRBJ2-7; a weak D match, TRBD1 (6 bases). V lost 3 bases and J 2 bases, leaving 11 bases between the germline ends. Germline assignment: CDR1 MNHEY and CDR2 SVGAGI. This CDR3 comprises 14 residues.

This chain uses TRBV18 with TRBJ2-3; 8 positions match TRBD1. The length of the CDR3 is 18 residues. The germline V gene encodes CDR1 KGHSH and CDR2 LQKENI. The V segment lost 3 bases and the J segment 2 bases; nucleotides outside the gene matches: 13. CDR3 coding DNA: TGTGCCAGCTCACCTCAGGGCCCCGGGACAGGTTCCACAGATACGCAGTATTTT. Translating it yields CASSPQGPGTGSTDTQYF.

The chain joins TRBV27 to TRBJ2-7; maybe TRBD1 (5 bases). Trimming left V 8 bases short and J 1 base short, with 12 bases between. CDR1 MNHEY and CDR2 SMNVEV come from the germline V gene (reference sequence). The CDR3 length is 13 residues. CDR3 sequence (DNA): TGTGCCAGCCGGGTCGACAGTTCCTACGAGCAGTACTTC. Its protein product is CASRVDSSYEQYF.

V and J are TRBV5-6 and TRBJ2-7; 8 bases align to TRBD2. CDR1 SGHDT and CDR2 YYEEEE come from the germline V gene. The V gene end was trimmed by 4 bases and the J gene end by 11 bases; junction bases not matched to a gene: 8. CDR3 length equals 12 residues. The CDR3 DNA reads as TGTGCCAGCAGCGGCACCGGGACTAGGAAGTACTTC. This gives the protein CASSGTGTRKYF.

The chain uses TRBV21-1 and TRBJ2-7; no check of the table's D call, TRBD1, against the DNA was made. TRBV21-1 is marked as a pseudogene. This CDR3 spans 20 amino acids. This CDR3 is CASSPGIRDREHFTFYEQYF. DNA for the CDR3: TGTGCCAGCAGCCCCGGGATACGGGACAGAGAACATTTCACCTTCTACGAGCAGTACTTC.

Written as DNA, the CDR3 is TGTGCCACCAGCAGAGATGAGGGTATGGGCTACACCTTC. Amino acid sequence: CATSRDEGMGYTF. The chain combines TRBV15 with TRBJ1-2; D not certain. Germline V gene sequence: CDR1 LNHNV, CDR2 YYDKDF (reference sequence). Between the trimmed V and J ends, which lost 0 bases and 8 bases, there was a span of 10 bases. The CDR3 covers 13 residues. Full variable domain (missing parts from reference TRBV15 and TRBJ1-2): DAMVIQNPRYQVTQFGKPVTLSCSQTLNHNVMYWYQQKSSQAPKLLFHYYDKDFNNEADTPDNFQSRRPNTSFCFLDIRSPGLGDTAMYLCATSRDEGMGYTFGSGTRLTVV.

The rearrangement links TRBV6-6 to TRBJ2-7; tentative D call: TRBD1 (6 bases). The germline gives CDR1 MNHNY, CDR2 SVGAGI (reference sequence). CDR3 size: 15 residues. Trimming left V 6 bases short and J 2 bases short, with 17 bases between. CDR3 nucleotide sequence: TGTGCCAGCAGGCCGCCCATCGGACAGACCTACGAGCAGTACTTC. The encoded protein is CASRPPIGQTYEQYF.